Below are 11 T cell receptor beta chains sequenced from a single sample in a study of T cells after yellow fever vaccination. TCRdb re-analysed the 5' RACE reads in MiXCR, keeping a single row per CDR3 protein. The sample has about 310,000 distinct CDR3 sequences, around 4% seen once. Sequences were derived from PBMCs, sampled on the day of the yellow fever booster vaccination. These receptor sequences come from a man aged 18 to 35 who received the YFV17D yellow fever vaccine.

This clonotype appeared many times. The rearrangement links TRBV6-2 or TRBV6-3 to TRBJ2-7; TRBD2 matches 11 bases. CDR3 length: 16 amino acids. In germline, CDR1 is MNHEY, CDR2 SVGEGT. V lost 5 bases and J lost 1; bases outside the gene matches: 7. This CDR3 is CASSPNGLAGSYEQYV. In nucleotides, the CDR3 is TGTGCCAGCAGTCCCAATGGACTAGCGGGTTCCTACGAGCAGTACGTC.

The V gene is TRBV7-2, the J gene TRBJ2-5; D not certain. The length of the CDR3 is 12 residues. CDR1 and CDR2 (germline): SGHTA, FQGNSA. V lost 5 bases and J 7 bases, leaving 11 bases between the germline ends. For the CDR3, the DNA is TGTGCCAGCAGCAACTTAACCTGGACCCAGTACTTC. This sequence encodes CASSNLTWTQYF.

This clonotype was seen many times. This chain connects TRBV3-1 to TRBJ2-3, with 7 positions matching TRBD2. Germline CDR1 LGHDT, CDR2 YNNKEL (reference sequence). Trimming at V came to 5 bases and at J to 0 bases, leaving 5 bases not matched to a gene. The CDR3 length is 15 residues. The CDR3 DNA reads as TGTGCCAGCAGCAAGACTAGCAGTAGCACAGATACGCAGTATTTT. This codes for CASSKTSSSTDTQYF.

This clonotype was detected ten times or more. This rearrangement joins TRBV18 to TRBJ2-7; 7 nucleotides align to TRBD1. V trimming: 0 bases; J trimming: 1 base; junction bases outside the gene matches: 0. The germline CDR1 and CDR2 sequences are KGHSH and LQKENI. This CDR3 comprises 14 residues. The CDR3 sequence is CASSPPGQSYEQYF. CDR3 nucleotide sequence: TGTGCCAGCTCACCACCGGGACAGTCCTACGAGCAGTACTTC. Full variable domain (missing parts from reference TRBV18 and TRBJ2-7): NAGVMQNPRHLVRRRGQEARLRCSPMKGHSHVYWYRQLPEEGLKFMVYLQKENIIDESGMPKERFSAEFPKEGPSILRIQQVVRGDSAAYFCASSPPGQSYEQYFGPGTRLTVT.

The V gene is TRBV4-3, the J gene TRBJ1-2; possible D gene TRBD1, 6 bases. Trimming left V 4 bases short and J 1 base short, with 13 bases between. Germline loops: CDR1 LGHNA, CDR2 YSLEER. The CDR3 has 15 amino acids. Here the CDR3 reads CASSPDTGINYGYTF. CDR3 DNA: TGCGCCAGCAGCCCAGATACAGGGATTAACTATGGCTACACCTTC.

This clonotype has a count of ten or more. The rearrangement uses TRBV5-8 and TRBJ1-1, with 8 bases fitting TRBD1. The germline gives CDR1 SGHTS, CDR2 YDEGEE. The CDR3 consists of 19 residues. Losses at the gene ends were 0 bases for V and 5 bases for J; bases not matched to a gene: 18. CDR3 coding DNA: TGTGCCAGCAGCTTGGGCAGGGGCAGGGGGCGTCTGGGTATTACTGAAGCTTTCTTT. Translated, it gives CASSLGRGRGRLGITEAFF.

The chain joins TRBV12-3 or TRBV12-4 to TRBJ2-3; 10 nucleotides match TRBD2. There are 11 residues in the CDR3. The ends lost 6 bases at V and 13 bases at J; junction bases unmatched: 4. The CDR3: CASSLGLAKYF. CDR3 coding DNA: TGTGCCAGCAGCCTGGGACTAGCGAAGTATTTT.

This clonotype occurred a few times. The chain recombines TRBV7-2 with TRBJ1-5; maybe TRBD1 (5 bases). V was cut by 5 bases and J by 5 bases, with 10 bases left in between. Germline loops: CDR1 SGHTA, CDR2 FQGNSA. The CDR3 covers 13 residues. Written as DNA, the CDR3 is TGTGCCAGCAGCCAATGGGGCGATCAGCCCCAGCATTTT. This translates into CASSQWGDQPQHF.

This clonotype has a count of ten or more. V gene TRBV6-2 or TRBV6-3 combines with J gene TRBJ2-5; the D gene is possibly TRBD2 (5 bases). Germline CDR1 and CDR2: MNHEY and SVGEGT. This CDR3 is built from 14 residues. V lost 0 bases, J lost 5 bases, and 10 bases lay in between. CDR3 sequence: CASSYSPRVETQYF. CDR3 coding DNA: TGTGCCAGCAGTTACTCGCCGAGGGTGGAGACCCAGTACTTC.

The table lists this clonotype with many counts. The gene calls are TRBV6-5 and TRBJ2-5; possibly TRBD2 for D (7 bases). This CDR3 has 17 amino acids. Trimming pared 2 bases from V and 2 bases from J, leaving 18 bases between. Looked up from germline, CDR1 is MNHEY and CDR2 is SVGAGI. This chain's CDR3 is CASSYRGGRYRQETQYF. CDR3 bases: TGTGCCAGCAGTTACAGGGGGGGGAGGTACAGACAAGAGACCCAGTACTTC.

This clonotype was observed at least ten times. At one end the junction does not follow the germline gene, possibly because of a read error. The chain uses TRBV24-1 and TRBJ2-5; D is tentatively TRBD1 or TRBD2 (6 bases each). The CDR3 consists of 14 residues. Germline assignment: CDR1 KGHDR and CDR2 SFDVKD. The CDR3 loop reads CATSPRGPQENQYF. The DNA of the CDR3 is TGTGCCACCAGTCCCCGGGGGCCCCAAGAGAACCAGTACTTC.